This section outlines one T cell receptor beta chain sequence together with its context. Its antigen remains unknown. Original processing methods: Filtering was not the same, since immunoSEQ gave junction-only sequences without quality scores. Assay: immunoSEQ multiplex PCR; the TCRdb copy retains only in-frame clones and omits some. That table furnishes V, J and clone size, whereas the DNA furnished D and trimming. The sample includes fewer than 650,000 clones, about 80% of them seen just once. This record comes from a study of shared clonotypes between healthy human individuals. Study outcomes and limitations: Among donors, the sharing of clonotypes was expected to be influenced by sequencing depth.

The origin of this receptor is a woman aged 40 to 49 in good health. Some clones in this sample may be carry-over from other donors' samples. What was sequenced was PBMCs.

CDR3 nucleotide sequence: TGTGCCAGCAGCTTACGGCCCCGGGACAGGGGGTACTTC. Translating gives CASSLRPRDRGYF. The V and J genes are TRBV7-8 and TRBJ2-7; 10 positions agree with TRBD1. V was clipped by 2 bases and J by 12 bases; unmatched bases: 7. Germline V gene sequence: CDR1 SGHVS, CDR2 FQNEAQ. CDR3 length equals 13 residues.